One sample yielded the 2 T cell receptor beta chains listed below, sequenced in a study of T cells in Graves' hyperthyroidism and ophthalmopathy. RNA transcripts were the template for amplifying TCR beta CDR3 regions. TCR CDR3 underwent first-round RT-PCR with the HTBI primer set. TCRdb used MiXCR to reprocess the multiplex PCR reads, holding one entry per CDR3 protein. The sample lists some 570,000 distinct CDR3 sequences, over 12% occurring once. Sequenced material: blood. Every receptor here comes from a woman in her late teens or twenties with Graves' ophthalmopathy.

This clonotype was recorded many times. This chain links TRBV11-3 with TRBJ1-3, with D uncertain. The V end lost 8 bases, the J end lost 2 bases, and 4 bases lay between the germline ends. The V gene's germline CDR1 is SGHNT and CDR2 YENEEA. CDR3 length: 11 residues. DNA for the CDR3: TGTGCCAGCTTAACTGGAAACACCATATATTTT. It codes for CASLTGNTIYF.

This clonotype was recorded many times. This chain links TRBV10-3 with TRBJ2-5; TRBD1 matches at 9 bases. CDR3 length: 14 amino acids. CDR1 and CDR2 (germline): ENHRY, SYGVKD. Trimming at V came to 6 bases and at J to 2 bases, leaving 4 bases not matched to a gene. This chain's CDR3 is CAIRLGTGQETQYF. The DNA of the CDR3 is TGTGCCATCAGGCTTGGGACAGGGCAAGAGACCCAGTACTTC.